This entry lists 17 T cell receptor beta chains sequenced from one sample in a study of Ad26.COV2.S vaccination and SARS-CoV-2 variants. Sequenced by immunoSEQ multiplex PCR; TCRdb stores in-frame clones only, minus some. This table holds around 450,000 clones, 80% to 90% found once. Treatment meaning: 15 to 20 received Ad26.COV2.S at low or high dose, single or two shots; about 5 received placebo; per-sample allocation not given. At day 63 after the first vaccine or placebo injection, samples were drawn. Sequenced material: peripheral blood, taken in a trial of Ad26.COV2.S vaccine versus placebo. All receptors derive from a person between 18 and 65 years old who received the Ad26.COV2.S COVID-19 vaccine or a placebo.

The rearrangement links TRBV5-1 to TRBJ2-3; D ambiguous. The CDR3 length is 15 residues. With 5 bases removed from V and 2 bases from J, the gap between germline ends came to 15 bases. Germline CDR1 is SGHRS and CDR2 is YFSETQ. The DNA of the CDR3 is TGCGCCAGCAGGGTCAGTGCCCGATTCACAGATACGCAGTATTTT. It codes for CASRVSARFTDTQYF.

The V gene is TRBV13, the J gene TRBJ2-1, with 10 bases aligning to TRBD2. The V gene end was trimmed by 0 bases and the J gene end by 3 bases; junction bases not matched to a gene: 5. There are 17 residues in the CDR3. Germline CDR1 is PRHDT and CDR2 is FYEKMQ (reference sequence). The CDR3 sequence is CASSLGRASGSYNEQFF. CDR3 DNA sequence: TGTGCCAGCAGCTTAGGCCGGGCTAGCGGGAGCTACAATGAGCAGTTCTTC.

There are a few counts of this clone. As DNA, the CDR3 is TGTGCCAGCAGCTTAGTTGGGCAGGGCGAGCAGTACTTC. Amino acids: CASSLVGQGEQYF. The rearrangement joins TRBV7-9 to TRBJ2-7; D might be TRBD1 (5 bases). The CDR3 is 13 residues long. CDR1 is SEHNR, CDR2 FQNEAQ, per germline (reference sequence). V lost 1 base, J lost 6 bases, and 10 bases lay in between. The entire variable domain, with the rest obtained from reference TRBV7-9 and TRBJ2-7, is as follows: DTGVSQNPRHKITKRGQNVTFRCDPISEHNRLYWYRQTLGQGPEFLTYFQNEAQLEKSRLLSDRFSAERPKGSFSTLEIQRTEQGDSAMYLCASSLVGQGEQYFGPGTRLTVT.

In nucleotides, the CDR3 is TGTGCCAGCTCACCACCGAACGAGCTCTGTGAGCAGTTCTTC. The encoded protein is CASSPPNELCEQFF. The chain couples TRBV18 to TRBJ2-1; D is uncertain. The germline CDR1 and CDR2 sequences are KGHSH and LQKENI. V lost 0 bases and J 9 bases, leaving 12 bases between the germline ends. The CDR3 extends over 14 amino acids.

V gene TRBV7-9 combines with J gene TRBJ1-5, with D perhaps matching TRBD1 (5 bases). The CDR3 has 14 residues. V gave up 4 bases and J gave up 5 bases, with 12 bases separating them. CDR1 and CDR2 (germline): SEHNR, FQNEAQ (reference sequence). CDR3 sequence (DNA): TGTGCCAGCAGCTCGGGGGGTCCCTATCAGCCCCAGCATTTT. Protein: CASSSGGPYQPQHF.

The rearrangement uses TRBV6-2 or TRBV6-3 and TRBJ1-5; no clear D. Trimming took 6 bases from V and 1 from J, leaving 7 bases between them. CDR1 is MNHEY and CDR2 is SVGEGT in the germline V gene. The CDR3 is made up of 13 amino acids. CDR3: CASSPQSNQPQHF. The CDR3 DNA follows: TGTGCCAGCAGCCCCCAGAGCAATCAGCCCCAGCATTTT.

Comments on this clone: Other DNA sequences from this sample encode an identical CDR3 as well. The V and J genes are TRBV9 and TRBJ2-1, with 9 bases aligning to TRBD2. CDR1 SGDLS and CDR2 YYNGEE come from the germline V gene. This CDR3 region has 14 residues. V lost 0 bases to trimming and J lost 6 bases; unmatched junction nucleotides: 1. DNA of the CDR3: TGTGCCAGCAGCGTAGTTAGCGGGAGCAATGAGCAGTTCTTC. Translation gives CASSVVSGSNEQFF.

The genes are TRBV5-4 and TRBJ2-1, with TRBD2 identical over 13 bases. The CDR3 consists of 15 residues. The junction had 8 bases not matched to a gene; V was cut back by 4 bases and J by 10 bases. Germline V lookup: CDR1 SGHNT, CDR2 YYREEE (reference sequence). As DNA, the CDR3 is TGTGCCAGCAGCAAGGGACTAGCGGGACTACGGGAGCAGTTCTTC. Its protein product is CASSKGLAGLREQFF.

The chain has TRBV9 and TRBJ2-2; the D gene is possibly TRBD1 (6 bases). Between the trimmed V and J ends, which lost 3 bases and 4 bases, there was a span of 16 bases. CDR3 length: 16 residues. Germline-derived CDR1 and CDR2 are SGDLS and YYNGEE. The CDR3 nucleotides read TGTGCCAGCAGCGACCGTCAGGGGACGGGCACCGGGGAGCTGTTTTTT. It codes for CASSDRQGTGTGELFF.

V is TRBV20-1 and J is TRBJ2-1; 9 positions match TRBD2. The CDR3 runs 14 residues. Trimming cost V 4 bases and J 11 bases; bases outside gene matches: 12. Germline V gene data show CDR1 as DFQATT and CDR2 as SNEGSKA (reference sequence). The CDR3 reads CSATDSGRTSQQFF. The CDR3 DNA follows: TGCAGTGCTACTGATAGCGGGAGAACGTCCCAGCAGTTCTTC.

About this clone itself: The same CDR3 is also encoded by other DNA sequences in this sample. The CDR3 sequence is CASSFGPEAFF. In DNA form, the CDR3 reads TGTGCCAGCAGCTTTGGCCCCGAAGCTTTCTTT. The chain employs TRBV7-9 and TRBJ1-1; no clear D. CDR3 length: 11 amino acids. The V end was cut by 3 bases, the J end by 8 bases, with 7 bases between. CDR1 and CDR2 (germline): SEHNR, FQNEAQ (reference sequence).

The chain is built from TRBV6-6 and TRBJ2-5, with a tentative D call TRBD1 (6 bases). The V and J ends lost 3 bases and 7 bases respectively, with 18 bases between them. Per the germline V gene, CDR1 is MNHNY and CDR2 is SVGAGI (reference sequence). CDR3 length: 15 residues. The CDR3: CASSYVFGGSGTQYF. CDR3 nucleotide sequence: TGTGCCAGCAGTTATGTTTTTGGGGGCTCGGGGACCCAGTACTTC.

This chain connects TRBV2 to TRBJ1-5; 9 nucleotides align to TRBD1. The V gene's germline CDR1 is SNHLY and CDR2 FYNNEI. V shed 6 bases, J shed 2 bases, and the junction held 5 bases outside the gene matches. This CDR3 comprises 15 residues. CDR3 residues: CASRGDRAGNQPQHF. The CDR3, as DNA: TGTGCCAGCAGGGGGGACAGGGCTGGCAATCAGCCCCAGCATTTT.

V gene TRBV28 combines with J gene TRBJ1-4; 9 bases are shared with TRBD1. V lost 4 bases and J lost 8; bases outside the gene matches: 20. Germline V gene sequence: CDR1 MDHEN, CDR2 SYDVKM. The CDR3 spans 19 residues. Here the CDR3 DNA reads TGTGCCAGCAGTTCGTTAAAGGGGGCGGCCGGGACAGGGCTGGAAAAACTGTTTTTT. It specifies CASSSLKGAAGTGLEKLFF.

This clone was picked up one time. V gene TRBV5-1 combines with J gene TRBJ2-7, with a tentative D call TRBD1 (5 bases). This CDR3 has 14 residues. The V and J ends lost 3 bases and 7 bases respectively, with 17 bases between them. Germline V gene lookup returns CDR1 SGHRS and CDR2 YFSETQ. The DNA for the CDR3 is TGCGCCAGCAGCTCGGTCCAGGGAAGTGGGGAGCAGTACGTC. Translated, it gives CASSSVQGSGEQYV.

The rearrangement joins TRBV5-1 to TRBJ1-4, with D perhaps matching TRBD1 (5 bases). Germline CDR1 and CDR2: SGHRS and YFSETQ. CDR3 length: 14 amino acids. The ends were cut back, 4 bases at V and 8 bases at J, with 15 bases in the middle. The CDR3 spells CASSRGTSGEKLFF. Written as DNA, the CDR3 is TGCGCCAGCAGCCGCGGGACCAGCGGAGAAAAACTGTTTTTT.

This clone was counted a single time. The chain has TRBV7-6 and TRBJ2-3, with 9 bases aligning to TRBD1. CDR1 and CDR2 from the germline V gene are SGHVS and FNYEAQ. The CDR3 length is 16 residues. The V and J ends lost 5 bases and 1 base, in that order; junction bases with no gene match: 7. This chain's CDR3 is CASSPGQGSGTDTQYF. The CDR3 DNA follows: TGTGCCAGCAGCCCCGGACAGGGGTCAGGCACAGATACGCAGTATTTT.